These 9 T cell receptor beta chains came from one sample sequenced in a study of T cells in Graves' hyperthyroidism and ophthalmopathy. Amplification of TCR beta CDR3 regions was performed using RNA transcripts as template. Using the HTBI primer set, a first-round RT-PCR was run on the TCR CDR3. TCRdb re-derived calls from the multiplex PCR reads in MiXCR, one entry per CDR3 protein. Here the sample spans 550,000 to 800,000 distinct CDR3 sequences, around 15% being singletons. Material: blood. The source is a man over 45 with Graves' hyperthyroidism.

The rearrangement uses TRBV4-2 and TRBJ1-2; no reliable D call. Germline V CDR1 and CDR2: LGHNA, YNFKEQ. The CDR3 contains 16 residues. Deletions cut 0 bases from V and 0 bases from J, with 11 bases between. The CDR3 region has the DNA TGTGCCAGCAGCCAAGATCTTGCGGGGACTAACTATGGCTACACCTTC. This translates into CASSQDLAGTNYGYTF.

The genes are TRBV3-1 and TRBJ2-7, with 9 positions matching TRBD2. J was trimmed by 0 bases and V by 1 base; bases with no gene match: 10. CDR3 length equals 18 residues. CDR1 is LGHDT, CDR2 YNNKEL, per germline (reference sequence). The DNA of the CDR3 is TGTGCCAGCAGCCAAGGTTGGCTACTAGCGGGTATCTCCTACGAGCAGTACTTC. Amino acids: CASSQGWLLAGISYEQYF.

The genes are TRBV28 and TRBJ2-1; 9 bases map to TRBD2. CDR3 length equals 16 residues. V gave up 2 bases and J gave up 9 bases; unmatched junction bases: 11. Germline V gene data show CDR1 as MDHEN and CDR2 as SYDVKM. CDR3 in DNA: TGTGCCAGCAGTTTAGTCGCTAGCGGGATAATAGGTGAGCAGTTCTTC. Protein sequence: CASSLVASGIIGEQFF.

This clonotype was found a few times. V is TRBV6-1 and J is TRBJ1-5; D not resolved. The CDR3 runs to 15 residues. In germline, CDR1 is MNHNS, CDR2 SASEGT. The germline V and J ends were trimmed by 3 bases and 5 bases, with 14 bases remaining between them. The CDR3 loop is CASSDLNGGHQPQHF. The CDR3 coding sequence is TGTGCCAGCAGTGACCTCAACGGAGGGCATCAGCCCCAGCATTTT.

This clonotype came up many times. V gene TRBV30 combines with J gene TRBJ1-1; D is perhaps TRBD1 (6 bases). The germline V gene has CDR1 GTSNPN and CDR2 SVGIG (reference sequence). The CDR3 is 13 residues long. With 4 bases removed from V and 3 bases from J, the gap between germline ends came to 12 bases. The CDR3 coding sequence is TGTGCCTGGACCCGGACAGCCCACACTGAAGCTTTCTTT. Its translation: CAWTRTAHTEAFF.

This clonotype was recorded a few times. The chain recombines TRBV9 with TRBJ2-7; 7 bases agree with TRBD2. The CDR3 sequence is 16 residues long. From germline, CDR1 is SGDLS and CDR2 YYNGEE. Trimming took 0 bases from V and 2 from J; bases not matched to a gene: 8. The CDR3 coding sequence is TGTGCCAGCAGCGTAGGGCCTGGCGGGAGTACCTACGAGCAGTACTTC. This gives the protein CASSVGPGGSTYEQYF.

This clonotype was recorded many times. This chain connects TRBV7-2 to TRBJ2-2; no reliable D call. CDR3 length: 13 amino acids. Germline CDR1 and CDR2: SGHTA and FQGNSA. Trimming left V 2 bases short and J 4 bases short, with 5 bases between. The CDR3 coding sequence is TGTGCCAGCAGCTTATGGTTCACCGGGGAGCTGTTTTTT. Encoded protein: CASSLWFTGELFF.

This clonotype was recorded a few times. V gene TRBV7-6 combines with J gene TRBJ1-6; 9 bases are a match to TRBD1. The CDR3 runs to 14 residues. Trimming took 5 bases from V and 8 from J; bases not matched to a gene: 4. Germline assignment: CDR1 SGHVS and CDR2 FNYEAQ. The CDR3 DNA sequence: TGTGCCAGCAGCCCCTACAGGGGGCATTCACCCCTCCACTTT. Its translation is CASSPYRGHSPLHF.

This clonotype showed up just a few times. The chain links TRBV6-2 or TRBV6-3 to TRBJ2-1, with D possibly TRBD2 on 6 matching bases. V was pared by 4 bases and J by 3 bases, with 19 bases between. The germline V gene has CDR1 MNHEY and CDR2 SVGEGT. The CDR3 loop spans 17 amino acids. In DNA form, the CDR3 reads TGTGCCAGCAGTTCAGCCCTAGCGCCAGGTTACTACAATGAGCAGTTCTTC. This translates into CASSSALAPGYYNEQFF.